This paragraph covers one TCR beta chain sequence. The protocol was immunoSEQ multiplex PCR, while the TCRdb copy is restricted to in-frame clones and leaves out a portion. The repertoire holds 9,000 or so clones, with roughly 85% as singletons. These data are taken from a study of T cell clonotyping in hematopoietic cell transplantation. The source material was PBMCs, sampled 180 days after allogeneic stem cell transplant. The receptor comes from a female patient aged 30-39 years who had an allogeneic stem cell transplant, so the T cells may come from the graft donor. Some clones in this sample may be carry-over from other donors' samples.

The CDR3 spells CASSLESNTGELFF. The DNA of the CDR3 is TGTGCCAGCAGCTTAGAATCGAACACCGGGGAGCTGTTTTTT. This sequence joins TRBV7-9 and TRBJ2-2; D gene unclear. This CDR3 spans 14 amino acids. Per germline, CDR1 SEHNR and CDR2 FQNEAQ (reference sequence). Deletions cut 1 base from V and 0 bases from J, with 3 bases between.